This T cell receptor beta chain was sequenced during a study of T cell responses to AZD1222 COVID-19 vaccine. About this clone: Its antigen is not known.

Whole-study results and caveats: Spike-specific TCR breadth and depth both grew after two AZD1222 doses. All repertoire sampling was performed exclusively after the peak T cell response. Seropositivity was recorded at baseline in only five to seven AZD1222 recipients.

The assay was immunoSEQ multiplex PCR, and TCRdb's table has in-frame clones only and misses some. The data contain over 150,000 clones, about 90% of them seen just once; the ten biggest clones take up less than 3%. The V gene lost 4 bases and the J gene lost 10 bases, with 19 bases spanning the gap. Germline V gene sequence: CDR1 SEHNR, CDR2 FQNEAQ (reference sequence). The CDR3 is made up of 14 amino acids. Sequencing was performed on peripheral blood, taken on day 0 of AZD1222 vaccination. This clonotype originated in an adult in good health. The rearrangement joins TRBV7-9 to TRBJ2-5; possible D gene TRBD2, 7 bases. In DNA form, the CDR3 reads TGTGCCAGCAGCTCACTAGCGTTGGGGGCGGTCCAGTACTTC. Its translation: CASSSLALGAVQYF.